A single sample is the source of the 16 T cell receptor beta chains below, sequenced in a study of immune heterogeneity within non-small cell lung tumors. Genomic DNA from bulk tumor acted as the template, and 600 ng was loaded per sample. Several biopsies were collected from each primary tumor during surgery. They were spaced as far apart as possible within the tumor mass. Undergoing curative surgery were patients whose non-small cell lung cancer was untreated and newly diagnosed. Multiplex PCR (32 V and 13 J primers) was used to amplify the TCR beta CDR3. In TCRdb, the multiplex PCR reads were re-called with MiXCR into one record per CDR3 protein. The profile shows around 2,200 distinct CDR3 sequences, approximately 35% of them singletons. The sequenced sample was lung tumor tissue. Source of these receptors: a man in his sixties or seventies with non-small cell lung cancer.

This clonotype appeared a few times. CDR3 residues: CASRSSGSSYEQYF. The CDR3 region has the DNA TGTGCCAGCAGATCATCGGGCAGCTCCTACGAGCAGTACTTC. The rearrangement joins TRBV6-1 to TRBJ2-7; D not certain. Trimming removed 6 bases from V and 0 bases from J, with 12 bases in between. CDR3 length: 14 residues. Germline CDR1 is MNHNS and CDR2 is SASEGT.

In this sample, this clonotype turned up a few times. The rearrangement links TRBV5-1 to TRBJ1-2, with D unresolved. Trimming took off 0 bases at V and 6 bases at J, with 9 bases between the two ends. Per the germline V gene, CDR1 is SGHRS and CDR2 is YFSETQ. The CDR3 contains 13 residues. DNA for the CDR3: TGCGCCAGCAGCTTGGGCGCAGGAGATGGCTACACCTTC. Translating gives CASSLGAGDGYTF.

The table lists this clonotype with a count of one. The V and J genes are TRBV6-2 or TRBV6-3 and TRBJ2-2; no clear D. The CDR3 runs 12 residues. V was pared by 6 bases and J by 5 bases, with 7 bases between. The V gene's germline CDR1 is MNHEY and CDR2 SVGEGT. CDR3 sequence reads: CASRRATGELFF. The CDR3 nucleotides are TGTGCCAGCAGGCGTGCAACCGGGGAGCTGTTTTTT.

This chain uses TRBV29-1 with TRBJ1-2, with 9 bases lining up with TRBD1. V gave up 4 bases and J gave up 0 bases; unmatched junction bases: 9. The germline gives CDR1 SQVTM, CDR2 ANQGSEA. The CDR3 is 16 residues long. The CDR3: CSVAYRGPQSNYGYTF. CDR3 in DNA: TGCAGCGTTGCCTACAGGGGGCCACAGTCTAACTATGGCTACACCTTC.

By proportion, this clonotype is medium-sized (0.01 to 0.1%). The chain combines TRBV4-1 with TRBJ2-2; D gene uncertain. This CDR3 contains 15 residues. V lost 2 bases and J 1 base, leaving 8 bases between the germline ends. CDR1 is MGHRA and CDR2 is YSYEKL in the germline V gene. The CDR3 nucleotides are TGCGCCAGCAGCCAACCACGACGGAACACCGGGGAGCTGTTTTTT. Translated, it gives CASSQPRRNTGELFF.

This clonotype is termed medium-sized. The CDR3 reads CASRKAGTGSYGYTF. In DNA form, the CDR3 reads TGTGCCAGCAGGAAAGCCGGGACAGGGTCCTATGGCTACACCTTC. V is TRBV2 and J is TRBJ1-2, with 9 nucleotides matching TRBD1. V dropped 6 bases and J dropped 4; count of bases not matched to a gene: 9. From germline, CDR1 is SNHLY and CDR2 FYNNEI. The CDR3 has 15 residues.

There are a few counts of this clonotype. The rearrangement joins TRBV4-1 to TRBJ2-3; 8 nucleotides match TRBD2. The CDR3 runs to 17 residues. V was pared by 1 base and J by 5 bases, with 11 bases of the junction left unmatched. Looked up from germline, CDR1 is MGHRA and CDR2 is YSYEKL. This CDR3 reads CASSQAIGGSGRDTQYF. The CDR3 DNA reads as TGCGCCAGCAGCCAAGCTATAGGAGGGAGCGGGAGAGATACGCAGTATTTT.

The gene calls are TRBV24-1 and TRBJ1-2, with no clear D. The CDR3 consists of 13 residues. V was clipped by 6 bases and J by 4 bases, with 11 bases between them. The germline V gene encodes CDR1 KGHDR and CDR2 SFDVKD. The CDR3, as DNA: TGTGCCACCAGTTCGACAACCTTCTATGGCTACACCTTC. This sequence encodes CATSSTTFYGYTF.

The chain has TRBV10-3 and TRBJ2-1, with D perhaps TRBD2 (6 bases). Germline V lookup: CDR1 ENHRY, CDR2 SYGVKD. The ends were cut back, 2 bases at V and 10 bases at J, with 12 bases in the middle. The CDR3 is 13 residues long. As DNA, the CDR3 is TGTGCCATCAGTGAGAATGGTGGGAGGGAGCAGTTCTTC. Protein: CAISENGGREQFF.

The chain is built from TRBV7-6 and TRBJ2-2; D is perhaps TRBD2 (5 bases). CDR1 and CDR2 (germline): SGHVS, FNYEAQ. Trimming took off 3 bases at V and 2 bases at J, with 10 bases between the two ends. The CDR3 loop spans 15 amino acids. The CDR3 DNA sequence: TGTGCCAGCAGCTTGAGGGTCGGTAACACCGGGGAGCTGTTTTTT. This gives the protein CASSLRVGNTGELFF.

The chain employs TRBV7-9 and TRBJ2-2; D is undetermined. CDR1 and CDR2 (germline): SEHNR, FQNEAQ (reference sequence). Trimming removed 6 bases at V and 6 bases at J, with 14 bases between. The CDR3 is made up of 14 amino acids. The CDR3 coding sequence is TGTGCCAGCAGTCCGGAAGGAGAGGCCGGGGAGCTGTTTTTT. Its translation is CASSPEGEAGELFF.

V usage is TRBV7-2 and J usage is TRBJ1-6; TRBD1 aligns across 10 bases. The germline gives CDR1 SGHTA, CDR2 FQGNSA. V lost 0 bases and J lost 8; bases outside the gene matches: 1. The CDR3 totals 15 residues. In DNA, the CDR3 is TGTGCCAGCAGCTTAGCTGGACAGGGGGATTCACCCCTCCACTTT. Translated, it gives CASSLAGQGDSPLHF.

By proportion, this clonotype is medium-sized. J is TRBJ2-7 and V is TRBV6-1, with TRBD2 identical over 16 bases. Per germline, CDR1 MNHNS and CDR2 SASEGT. V shed 6 bases and J 2 bases; nucleotides not matched to a gene: 7. The CDR3 runs 17 residues. This chain's CDR3 is CASRDGTSGRATYEQYF. Here the CDR3 DNA reads TGTGCCAGCAGGGACGGGACTAGCGGGAGGGCCACCTACGAGCAGTACTTC.

This clonotype is labeled medium-sized (0.01 to 0.1%). This chain links TRBV10-3 with TRBJ2-7; D remains ambiguous. This CDR3 is 13 amino acids long. The ends were cut back, 10 bases at V and 1 base at J, with 14 bases in the middle. CDR1 is ENHRY, CDR2 SYGVKD, per germline. The CDR3 coding sequence is TGTGCCACCAAGAAAGATGTTTCCTACGAGCAGTACTTC. Protein sequence: CATKKDVSYEQYF.

This clonotype was seen more than once but under ten times. This chain connects TRBV27 to TRBJ1-2, with D maybe TRBD1 (6 bases). The CDR3 has 13 residues. Trimming removed 5 bases at V and 5 bases at J, with 12 bases between. The germline CDR1 and CDR2 sequences are MNHEY and SMNVEV (reference sequence). The CDR3 loop is CASSVTGYYGYTF. As DNA, the CDR3 is TGTGCCAGCAGTGTGACAGGTTATTATGGCTACACCTTC.

This clonotype occurred once. The gene calls are TRBV29-1 and TRBJ2-3, with 10 bases fitting TRBD1. The germline gives CDR1 SQVTM, CDR2 ANQGSEA. The CDR3 covers 15 residues. CDR3 protein: CIVPWTGGSTDTQYF. The CDR3 DNA follows: TGCATCGTACCCTGGACAGGGGGGAGCACAGATACGCAGTATTTT.